Below are 25 T cell receptor beta chains sequenced from a single sample in a study of cytomegalovirus exposure and HLA in healthy donors. The study ran its PCR with 60 Vbeta and 13 Jbeta primers. Data came from immunoSEQ multiplex PCR; TCRdb stores just in-frame clones and leaves some out. The table shows 150,000 to 200,000 clones, with approximately 78% occurring only once. The source material was PBMCs. The receptors were gathered from a woman aged 45-59 years in good health and CMV-seropositive.

J is TRBJ2-3 and V is TRBV18, with a weak D call TRBD1 (6 bases). There are 14 residues in the CDR3. Deletions cut 2 bases from V and 3 bases from J, with 9 bases between. CDR1 and CDR2 from the germline V gene are KGHSH and LQKENI. As DNA, the CDR3 is TGTGCCAGCTCACCAACAGGGATTACAGATACGCAGTATTTT. Its translation is CASSPTGITDTQYF.

The chain joins TRBV5-1 to TRBJ2-1; 9 positions agree with TRBD2. The CDR3 runs to 15 residues. V lost 0 bases and J lost 9; bases outside the gene matches: 7. The V gene's germline CDR1 is SGHRS and CDR2 YFSETQ. The CDR3 DNA reads TGCGCCAGCAGCTTGGGAGTAGCGGGGGCGGTTGAGCAGTTCTTC. This translates into CASSLGVAGAVEQFF.

The rearrangement uses TRBV5-8 and TRBJ1-5; no definite D call. V lost 2 bases and J 0 bases, leaving 18 bases between the germline ends. The CDR3 loop spans 18 amino acids. Germline loops: CDR1 SGHTS, CDR2 YDEGEE. For the CDR3, the DNA is TGTGCCAGCAGCTTTCCACCGGGAACCATAAATAGCAATCAGCCCCAGCATTTT. The encoded protein is CASSFPPGTINSNQPQHF.

V usage is TRBV11-2 and J usage is TRBJ2-5; D is undetermined. The germline V and J ends were trimmed by 5 bases and 7 bases, with 8 bases remaining between them. Germline CDR1 SGHAT, CDR2 FQNNGV. This CDR3 has 11 amino acids. This chain's CDR3 is CASSTPGTQYF. Here the CDR3 DNA reads TGTGCCAGCAGCACCCCCGGGACCCAGTACTTC. Using reference TRBV11-2 and TRBJ2-5 for the parts outside the CDR3, the full variable domain is EAGVAQSPRYKIIEKRQSVAFWCNPISGHATLYWYQQILGQGPKLLIQFQNNGVVDDSQLPKDRFSAERLKGVDSTLKIQPAKLEDSAVYLCASSTPGTQYFGPGTRLLVL.

The gene calls are TRBV6-4 and TRBJ1-2, with TRBD1 matching 7 bases. With 6 bases clipped from V and 6 bases from J, the junction kept 7 bases outside the gene matches. This CDR3 region has 13 residues. Germline values: CDR1 MRHNA, CDR2 SNTAGT. In DNA, the CDR3 is TGTGCCAGCAGGGAAACAGGGGAAGATGGCTACACCTTC. It codes for CASRETGEDGYTF.

The chain joins TRBV7-2 to TRBJ2-1; 9 positions match TRBD1. V gave up 7 bases and J gave up 10 bases; unmatched junction bases: 8. Germline values: CDR1 SGHTA, CDR2 FQGNSA. The CDR3 runs 13 residues. The DNA for the CDR3 is TGTGCCAGCACCCTACAGGGGGCGCACGAGCAGTTCTTC. Its protein product is CASTLQGAHEQFF.

Of note for this clone: The junction does not match germline at one end; this may be a read error. This sequence joins TRBV7-9 and TRBJ2-7, with 7 bases matching TRBD1. CDR3 size: 15 residues. Germline V gives CDR1 SEHNR, CDR2 FQNEAQ (reference sequence). This chain's CDR3 is CSSSLGYRGPYEQYF. The CDR3, as DNA: TGTTCCAGCAGCTTAGGGTACAGGGGTCCCTACGAGCAGTACTTC.

V is TRBV7-6 and J is TRBJ2-5; weak D call: TRBD2 (5 bases). V lost 4 bases and J lost 11, with 26 bases in between. In germline, CDR1 is SGHVS, CDR2 FNYEAQ. The CDR3 is made up of 16 amino acids. As DNA, the CDR3 is TGTGCCAGCAGCTCCCGGCCGACCAGTGGAACTGAGGGACAGTACTTC. Translating gives CASSSRPTSGTEGQYF.

The genes are TRBV30 and TRBJ1-1; D remains unclear. Germline V lookup: CDR1 GTSNPN, CDR2 SVGIG (reference sequence). The germline V and J ends were trimmed by 4 bases and 2 bases, with 14 bases remaining between them. This CDR3 region has 14 residues. The CDR3 region is CAWILRTSNTEAFF. Here the CDR3 DNA reads TGTGCCTGGATCCTCCGAACGAGCAACACTGAAGCTTTCTTT.

This sequence joins TRBV7-9 and TRBJ2-1, with 9 bases lining up with TRBD2. CDR1 is SEHNR and CDR2 is FQNEAQ in the germline V gene (reference sequence). This CDR3 spans 16 amino acids. V dropped 5 bases and J dropped 5; count of bases not matched to a gene: 10. CDR3 nucleotides: TGTGCCAGCAGCCGTGCGGACGGACTAGCGAACAATGAGCAGTTCTTC. It specifies CASSRADGLANNEQFF.

The rearrangement joins TRBV15 to TRBJ2-3; TRBD2 might be the D (6 bases). The CDR3 consists of 18 residues. Germline V gene sequence: CDR1 LNHNV, CDR2 YYDKDF (reference sequence). V shed 0 bases and J shed 2 bases, with 18 bases lying between them. CDR3 nucleotides: TGTGCCACCAGCAGAGAGATAGGAGGCGGGGAAGTCACAGATACGCAGTATTTT. Its translation: CATSREIGGGEVTDTQYF.

The J gene is TRBJ1-3, the V gene TRBV7-9; 7 nucleotides align to TRBD1. Trimming cost V 1 base and J 8 bases; bases outside gene matches: 8. This CDR3 region has 15 residues. The germline V gene has CDR1 SEHNR and CDR2 FQNEAQ (reference sequence). The CDR3 sequence: CASSLEGAPADTIYF. The CDR3 bases are TGTGCCAGCAGCTTAGAGGGGGCCCCTGCGGACACCATATATTTT.

V gene TRBV7-9 combines with J gene TRBJ1-1; D call uncertain. The length of the CDR3 is 14 residues. The V end was cut by 5 bases, the J end by 5 bases, with 15 bases between. Germline assignment: CDR1 SEHNR and CDR2 FQNEAQ (reference sequence). The CDR3 coding sequence is TGTGCCAGCAGCCCGAAGATGGGCGAGACTGAAGCTTTCTTT. Protein: CASSPKMGETEAFF.

The gene calls are TRBV29-1 and TRBJ2-7; 10 bases map to TRBD2. Germline V gene sequence: CDR1 SQVTM, CDR2 ANQGSEA. The CDR3 runs to 15 residues. Unmatched junction bases numbered 7, after V lost 5 bases and J lost 0 bases. The CDR3 loop reads CSVRLAGPSSYEQYF. The CDR3 DNA reads as TGCAGCGTTAGACTAGCGGGCCCGAGCTCCTACGAGCAGTACTTC.

This clone was observed once. V gene TRBV4-1 combines with J gene TRBJ1-3, with unresolved D. Trimming pared 1 base from V and 0 bases from J, leaving 7 bases between. The CDR3 contains 15 residues. Germline CDR1 and CDR2: MGHRA and YSYEKL. CDR3 nucleotides: TGCGCCAGCAGCCAAGGGCCGCTCTCTGGAAACACCATATATTTT. Its protein product is CASSQGPLSGNTIYF.

This clone appeared a single time. The chain uses TRBV5-5 and TRBJ2-7; 10 bases are shared with TRBD2. V gave up 1 base and J gave up 1 base; unmatched junction bases: 14. CDR1 and CDR2 from the germline V gene are SGHKS and YYEKEE (reference sequence). This CDR3 has 19 amino acids. CDR3 sequence: CASSLFWDPGLAPSYEQYF. Written as DNA, the CDR3 is TGTGCCAGCAGCTTGTTTTGGGATCCGGGACTAGCGCCTTCCTACGAGCAGTACTTC.

J is TRBJ1-1 and V is TRBV2; 10 nucleotides match TRBD1. V was pared by 7 bases and J by 4 bases, with 9 bases of the junction left unmatched. This CDR3 spans 15 amino acids. Germline V gene lookup returns CDR1 SNHLY and CDR2 FYNNEI. In DNA, the CDR3 is TGTGCCAGCACTTTAGACAGGGGGCGATTCACTGAAGCTTTCTTT. Its translation is CASTLDRGRFTEAFF.

V and J are TRBV18 and TRBJ1-1; a possible D gene is TRBD1 (5 bases). Germline V gene lookup returns CDR1 KGHSH and CDR2 LQKENI. The V and J ends lost 3 bases and 3 bases respectively, with 14 bases between them. The CDR3 totals 15 residues. The CDR3 coding sequence is TGTGCCAGCTCACCTCTGGGGCAGGGCGACACTGAAGCTTTCTTT. It specifies CASSPLGQGDTEAFF.

Only a few counts were recorded for this clone. This sequence joins TRBV5-8 and TRBJ1-2; D unresolved. From germline, CDR1 is SGHTS and CDR2 YDEGEE. V dropped 2 bases and J dropped 2 bases, with 4 bases sitting between them. The CDR3 sequence is 12 residues long. The CDR3 nucleotides are TGTGCCAGCAGCTTTCAAAACTATGGCTACACCTTC. Protein sequence: CASSFQNYGYTF.

The V call is TRBV7-7, the J call TRBJ2-7; 8 bases align to TRBD1. The CDR3 extends over 14 amino acids. V was clipped by 5 bases and J by 2 bases; unmatched bases: 5. The germline V gene has CDR1 SSHAT and CDR2 FNYEAQ (reference sequence). Here the CDR3 reads CASSPGTGAYEQYF. CDR3 nucleotide sequence: TGTGCCAGCAGCCCCGGGACAGGAGCCTACGAGCAGTACTTC.

The chain links TRBV2 to TRBJ2-1; D is perhaps TRBD1 (6 bases). This CDR3 is 14 amino acids long. Germline CDR1 and CDR2: SNHLY and FYNNEI. V was trimmed by 10 bases and J by 4 bases, leaving 17 bases between them. The CDR3 DNA reads TGTGCCACCACCCTAGCAACAGGGTACAATGAGCAGTTCTTC. Translation gives CATTLATGYNEQFF.

The V call is TRBV7-8, the J call TRBJ2-1; D is unresolved. CDR3 size: 15 residues. Germline V lookup: CDR1 SGHVS, CDR2 FQNEAQ. V lost 6 bases, J lost 0 bases, and 12 bases lay in between. The CDR3 loop is CASRERGSSYNEQFF. CDR3 DNA sequence: TGTGCCAGCAGAGAGCGCGGTAGCTCCTACAATGAGCAGTTCTTC.

V gene TRBV5-1 combines with J gene TRBJ2-7; 7 bases align to TRBD2. Germline V CDR1 and CDR2: SGHRS, YFSETQ. This CDR3 is built from 15 residues. After removal of 3 bases from V and 2 bases from J, the junction contained 8 bases not matched to a gene. The CDR3 DNA reads TGCGCCAGCAGCTCCCCGGGGGGAGGTCCCTACGAGCAGTACTTC. This gives the protein CASSSPGGGPYEQYF.

CDR3 amino acids: CASTLAGVGETQYF. CDR3 sequence (DNA): TGCGCCAGCACCCTAGCGGGGGTGGGAGAGACCCAGTACTTC. This chain uses TRBV5-1 with TRBJ2-5, with 10 nucleotides matching TRBD2. This CDR3 spans 14 amino acids. Germline CDR1 SGHRS, CDR2 YFSETQ. V lost 6 bases and J lost 4; bases outside the gene matches: 6.

The chain joins TRBV15 to TRBJ2-1; possible D gene TRBD2, 6 bases. Trimming took 1 base from V and 8 from J, leaving 6 bases between them. From germline, CDR1 is LNHNV and CDR2 YYDKDF (reference sequence). The CDR3 sequence is 12 residues long. CDR3: CATSRGGDEQFF. The CDR3 DNA reads as TGTGCCACCAGCAGAGGGGGGGATGAGCAGTTCTTC.